This entry describes one TCR beta chain. The record originates from a study of OX40 agonist ivuxolimab in advanced cancers. V lost 6 bases, J lost 11 bases, and 16 bases stayed unmatched. CDR3 length: 14 residues. In germline, CDR1 is SGHRS, CDR2 YFSETQ. TCRdb's copy holds only in-frame clones and misses some; the assay was immunoSEQ multiplex PCR. The sample gives tens of thousands of clones, roughly 90% of which show up once; approximately 0.99% is in the top ten. Patients were ineligible given autoimmune disease history or systemic immunosuppression. V usage is TRBV5-1 and J usage is TRBJ1-1; 7 bases are a match to TRBD1. The sample here was CD4+ or CD8+ T cells sorted from blood, taken in a trial of the OX40 agonist ivuxolimab. The TCR was taken from an adult with an advanced solid tumor such as melanoma, head and neck, liver or kidney cancer. CDR3 amino acids: CASTLDGRQGSAFF. The DNA for the CDR3 is TGCGCCAGCACCCTTGATGGGAGACAGGGATCGGCTTTCTTT.